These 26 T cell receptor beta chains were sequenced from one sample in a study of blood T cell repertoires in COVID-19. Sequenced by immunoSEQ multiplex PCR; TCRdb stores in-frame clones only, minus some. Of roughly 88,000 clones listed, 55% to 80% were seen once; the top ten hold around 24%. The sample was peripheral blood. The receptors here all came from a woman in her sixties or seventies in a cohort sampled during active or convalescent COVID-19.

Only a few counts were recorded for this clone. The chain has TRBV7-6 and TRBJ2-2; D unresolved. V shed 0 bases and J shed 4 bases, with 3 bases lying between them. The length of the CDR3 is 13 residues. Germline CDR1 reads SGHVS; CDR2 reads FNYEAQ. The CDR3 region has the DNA TGTGCCAGCAGCTTAGCAGCCACCGGGGAGCTGTTTTTT. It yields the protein CASSLAATGELFF.

The chain's CDR3 is CAISGTSGNTDTQYF. The DNA for the CDR3 is TGTGCCATCAGTGGGACTAGCGGAAACACAGATACGCAGTATTTT. The chain couples TRBV10-3 to TRBJ2-3; 10 bases are shared with TRBD2. This CDR3 has 15 amino acids. From germline, CDR1 is ENHRY and CDR2 SYGVKD. V lost 4 bases and J lost 2; bases outside the gene matches: 3.

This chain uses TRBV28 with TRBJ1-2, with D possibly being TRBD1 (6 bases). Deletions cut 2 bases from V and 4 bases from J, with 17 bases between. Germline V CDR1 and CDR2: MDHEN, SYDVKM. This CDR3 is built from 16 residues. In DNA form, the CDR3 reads TGTGCCAGCAGTTTAGCTGGGGGCGACAGAAGCTATGGCTACACCTTC. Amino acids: CASSLAGGDRSYGYTF.

In nucleotides, the CDR3 is TGTGCCAGCAGCCCCACAACCGTAAAGGAGTTTGGTGGCTACACCTTC. Translated, it gives CASSPTTVKEFGGYTF. The rearrangement joins TRBV5-6 to TRBJ1-2; D is undetermined. V lost 4 bases to trimming and J lost 7 bases, with 23 bases between them. Germline values: CDR1 SGHDT, CDR2 YYEEEE. The CDR3 runs 16 residues.

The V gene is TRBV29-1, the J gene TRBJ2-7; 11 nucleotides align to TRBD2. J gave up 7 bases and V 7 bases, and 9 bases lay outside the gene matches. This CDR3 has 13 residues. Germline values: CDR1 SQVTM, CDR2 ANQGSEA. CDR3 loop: CSATTSGGWEQYF. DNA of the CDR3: TGCAGCGCAACTACTAGCGGGGGTTGGGAGCAGTACTTC.

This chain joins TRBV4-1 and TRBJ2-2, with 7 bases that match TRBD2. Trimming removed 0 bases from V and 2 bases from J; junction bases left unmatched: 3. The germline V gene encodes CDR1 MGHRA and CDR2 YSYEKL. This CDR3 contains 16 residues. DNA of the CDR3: TGCGCCAGCAGCCAAGAACCGGGGGGAAACACCGGGGAGCTGTTTTTT. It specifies CASSQEPGGNTGELFF.

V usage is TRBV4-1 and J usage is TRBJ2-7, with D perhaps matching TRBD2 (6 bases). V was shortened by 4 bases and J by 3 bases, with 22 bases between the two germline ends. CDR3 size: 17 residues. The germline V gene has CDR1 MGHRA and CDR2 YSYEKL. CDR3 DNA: TGCGCCAGCAGCCGAATTGCCTCGCGGGGACCCAACTACGAGCAGTACTTC. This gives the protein CASSRIASRGPNYEQYF.

CDR3 sequence (DNA): TGTGCCAGCAGCTTAGTCCTACTAGCGGGGGGGGAGCAGTTCTTC. Translation gives CASSLVLLAGGEQFF. V is TRBV7-9 and J is TRBJ2-1; 13 bases are a match to TRBD2. Trimming cost V 1 base and J 10 bases; bases outside gene matches: 4. The CDR3 consists of 15 residues. The germline V gene encodes CDR1 SEHNR and CDR2 FQNEAQ (reference sequence).

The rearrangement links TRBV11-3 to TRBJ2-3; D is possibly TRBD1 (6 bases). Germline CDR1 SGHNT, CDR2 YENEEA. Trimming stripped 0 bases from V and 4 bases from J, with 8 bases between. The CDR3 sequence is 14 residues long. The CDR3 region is CASSLDTGPDTQYF. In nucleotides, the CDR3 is TGTGCCAGCAGCTTAGATACAGGGCCAGATACGCAGTATTTT. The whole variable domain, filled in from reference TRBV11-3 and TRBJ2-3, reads EAGVVQSPRYKIIEKKQPVAFWCNPISGHNTLYWYLQNLGQGPELLIRYENEEAVDDSQLPKDRFSAERLKGVDSTLKIQPAELGDSAVYLCASSLDTGPDTQYFGPGTRLTVL.

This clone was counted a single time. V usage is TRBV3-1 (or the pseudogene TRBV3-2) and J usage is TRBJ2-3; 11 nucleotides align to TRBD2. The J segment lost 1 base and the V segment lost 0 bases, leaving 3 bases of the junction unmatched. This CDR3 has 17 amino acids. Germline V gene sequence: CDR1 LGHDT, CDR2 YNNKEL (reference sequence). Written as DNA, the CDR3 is TGTGCCAGCAGCCAAGAGTCGACTAGCGGGGGCACAGATACGCAGTATTTT. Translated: CASSQESTSGGTDTQYF.

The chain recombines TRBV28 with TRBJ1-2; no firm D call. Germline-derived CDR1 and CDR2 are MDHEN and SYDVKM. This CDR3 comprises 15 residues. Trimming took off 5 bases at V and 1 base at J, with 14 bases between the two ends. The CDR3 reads CASSNPPSSNYGYTF. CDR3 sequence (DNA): TGTGCCAGCAGTAACCCCCCCTCCAGTAACTATGGCTACACCTTC.

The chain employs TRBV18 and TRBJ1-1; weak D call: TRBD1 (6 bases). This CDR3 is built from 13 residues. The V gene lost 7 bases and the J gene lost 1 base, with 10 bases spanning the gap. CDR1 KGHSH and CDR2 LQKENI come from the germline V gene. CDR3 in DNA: TGTGCCAGCTTCCCGGGACAGAACACTGAAGCTTTCTTT. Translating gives CASFPGQNTEAFF.

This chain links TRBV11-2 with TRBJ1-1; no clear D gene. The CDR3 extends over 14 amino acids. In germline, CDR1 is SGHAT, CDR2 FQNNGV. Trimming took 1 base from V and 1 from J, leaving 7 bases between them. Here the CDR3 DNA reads TGTGCCAGCAGCTTAGTGTCCGGGAACACTGAAGCTTTCTTT. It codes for CASSLVSGNTEAFF.

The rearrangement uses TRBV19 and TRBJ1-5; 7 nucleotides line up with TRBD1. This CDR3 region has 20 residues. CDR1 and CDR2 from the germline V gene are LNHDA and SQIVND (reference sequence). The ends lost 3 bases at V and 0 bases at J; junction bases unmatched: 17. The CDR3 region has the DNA TGTGCCAGTAGTATCCTAGAGGGCGGACAGGCGCCTTATAGCAATCAGCCCCAGCATTTT. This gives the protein CASSILEGGQAPYSNQPQHF.

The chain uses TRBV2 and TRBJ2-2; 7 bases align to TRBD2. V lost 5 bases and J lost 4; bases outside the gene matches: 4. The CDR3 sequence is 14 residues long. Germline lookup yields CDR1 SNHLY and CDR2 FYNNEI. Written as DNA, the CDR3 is TGTGCCAGCAGTCGGGAGGCGGGCACCGGGGAGCTGTTTTTT. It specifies CASSREAGTGELFF.

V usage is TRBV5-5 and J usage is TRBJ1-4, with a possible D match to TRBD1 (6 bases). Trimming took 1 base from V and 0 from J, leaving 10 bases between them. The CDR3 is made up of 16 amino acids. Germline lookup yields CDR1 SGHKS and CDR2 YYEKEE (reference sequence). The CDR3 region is CASSLRAGATNEKLFF. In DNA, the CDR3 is TGTGCCAGCAGCTTGCGGGCAGGGGCAACTAATGAAAAACTGTTTTTT.

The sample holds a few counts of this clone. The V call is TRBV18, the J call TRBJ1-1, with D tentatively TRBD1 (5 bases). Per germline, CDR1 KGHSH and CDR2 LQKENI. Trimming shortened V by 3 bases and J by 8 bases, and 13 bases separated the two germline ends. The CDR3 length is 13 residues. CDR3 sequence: CASSPTVKGEAFF. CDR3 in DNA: TGTGCCAGCTCACCGACAGTTAAGGGAGAAGCTTTCTTT.

CDR3 residues: CASSLGLLYNSPLHF. In DNA, the CDR3 is TGTGCCAGCAGCTTAGGGTTGCTATATAATTCACCCCTCCACTTT. V and J are TRBV7-2 and TRBJ1-6; no reliable D call. Trimming took 1 base from V and 4 from J, leaving 8 bases between them. The V gene's germline CDR1 is SGHTA and CDR2 FQGNSA. The CDR3 extends over 15 amino acids.

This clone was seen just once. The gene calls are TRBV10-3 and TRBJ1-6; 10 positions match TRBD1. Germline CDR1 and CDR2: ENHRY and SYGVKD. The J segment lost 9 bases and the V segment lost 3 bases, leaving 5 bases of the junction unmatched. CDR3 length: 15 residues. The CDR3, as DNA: TGTGCCATCAGTGACCCCGGGACAGGGGCTTCACCCCTCCACTTT. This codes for CAISDPGTGASPLHF.

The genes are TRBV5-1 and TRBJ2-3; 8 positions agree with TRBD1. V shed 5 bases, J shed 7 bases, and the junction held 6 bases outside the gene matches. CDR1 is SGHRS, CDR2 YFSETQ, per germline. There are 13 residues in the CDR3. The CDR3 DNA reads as TGCGCCAGCAGTATGACAGGGGAGAATACGCAGTATTTT. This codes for CASSMTGENTQYF.

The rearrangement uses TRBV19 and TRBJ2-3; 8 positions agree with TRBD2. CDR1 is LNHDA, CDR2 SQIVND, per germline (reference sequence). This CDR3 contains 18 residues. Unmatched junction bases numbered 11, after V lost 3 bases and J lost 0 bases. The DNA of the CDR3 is TGTGCCAGTAGTATCCAAGGAACCGGGACTAGAAGCACAGATACGCAGTATTTT. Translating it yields CASSIQGTGTRSTDTQYF.

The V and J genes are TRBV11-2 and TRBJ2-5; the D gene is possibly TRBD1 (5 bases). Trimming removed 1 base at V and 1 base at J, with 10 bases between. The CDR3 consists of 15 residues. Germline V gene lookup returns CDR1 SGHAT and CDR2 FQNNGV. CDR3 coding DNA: TGTGCCAGCAGCTTAGCCGGACAAGCCCAAGAGACCCAGTACTTC. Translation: CASSLAGQAQETQYF. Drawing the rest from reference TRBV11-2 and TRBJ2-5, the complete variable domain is EAGVAQSPRYKIIEKRQSVAFWCNPISGHATLYWYQQILGQGPKLLIQFQNNGVVDDSQLPKDRFSAERLKGVDSTLKIQPAKLEDSAVYLCASSLAGQAQETQYFGPGTRLLVL.

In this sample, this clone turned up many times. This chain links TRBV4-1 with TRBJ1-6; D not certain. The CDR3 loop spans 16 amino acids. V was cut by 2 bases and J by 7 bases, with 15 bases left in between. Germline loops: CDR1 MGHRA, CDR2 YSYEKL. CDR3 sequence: CASSQPQTNGNSPLHF. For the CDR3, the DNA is TGCGCCAGCAGCCAACCCCAAACTAACGGGAATTCACCCCTCCACTTT.

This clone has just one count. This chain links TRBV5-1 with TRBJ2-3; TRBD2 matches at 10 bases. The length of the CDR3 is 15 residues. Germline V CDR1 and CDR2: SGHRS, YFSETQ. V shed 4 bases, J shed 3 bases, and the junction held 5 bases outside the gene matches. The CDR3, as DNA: TGCGCCAGCAGCAGGTCGACTAGCGGGACAGATACGCAGTATTTT. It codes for CASSRSTSGTDTQYF.

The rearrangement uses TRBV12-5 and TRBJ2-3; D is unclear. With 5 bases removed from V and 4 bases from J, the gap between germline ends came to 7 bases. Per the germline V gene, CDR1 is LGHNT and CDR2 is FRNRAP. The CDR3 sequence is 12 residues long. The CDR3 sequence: CASGQAADTQYF. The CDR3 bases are TGTGCTAGTGGTCAGGCAGCAGATACGCAGTATTTT.

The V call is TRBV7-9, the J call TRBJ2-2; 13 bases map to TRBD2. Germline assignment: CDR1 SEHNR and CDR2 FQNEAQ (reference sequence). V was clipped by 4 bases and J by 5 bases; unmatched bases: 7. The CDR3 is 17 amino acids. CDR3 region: CASSYGLAGAVTGELFF. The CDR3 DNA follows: TGTGCCAGCAGCTATGGACTAGCGGGGGCTGTTACCGGGGAGCTGTTTTTT.